One sample yielded the 5 T cell receptor beta chains listed below, sequenced in a study of blood T cell repertoires in COVID-19. Here immunoSEQ multiplex PCR was the method, and the copy in TCRdb shows in-frame clones only, minus some. The table lists about 200,000 clones, roughly 89% of them singletons, with around 2% in the top ten. The material sequenced was peripheral blood. Source of these receptors: a man under 40 who had recovered from COVID-19.

The V gene is TRBV7-2, the J gene TRBJ2-5, with TRBD1 identical over 8 bases. Germline V CDR1 and CDR2: SGHTA, FQGNSA. The V segment lost 1 base and the J segment 5 bases; nucleotides outside the gene matches: 6. This CDR3 comprises 15 residues. CDR3 region: CASSLGRGRMETQYF. CDR3 nucleotides: TGTGCCAGCAGCTTAGGCAGGGGGCGCATGGAGACCCAGTACTTC.

V and J are TRBV6-5 and TRBJ2-1; 9 nucleotides match TRBD1. This CDR3 is built from 15 residues. From germline, CDR1 is MNHEY and CDR2 SVGAGI. Trimming at V came to 0 bases and at J to 8 bases, leaving 5 bases not matched to a gene. The CDR3 reads CASSYSGQGNDEQFF. As DNA, the CDR3 is TGTGCCAGCAGTTACTCGGGACAGGGAAATGATGAGCAGTTCTTC.

The genes are TRBV11-3 and TRBJ2-3; 7 bases are shared with TRBD1. The CDR3 has 14 amino acids. The V gene's germline CDR1 is SGHNT and CDR2 YENEEA. V lost 6 bases to trimming and J lost 1 base; unmatched junction nucleotides: 4. The CDR3 DNA is TGTGCCAGCAGAGATACAGGGGGCACAGATACGCAGTATTTT. Its protein is CASRDTGGTDTQYF.

The gene calls are TRBV18 and TRBJ2-3; 12 bases align to TRBD2. Germline loops: CDR1 KGHSH, CDR2 LQKENI. With V trimmed by 6 bases and J by 3 bases, 19 bases remained unmatched. The CDR3 consists of 20 residues. The CDR3 sequence: CASSPLASGGARRRTDTQYF. CDR3 coding DNA: TGTGCCAGCTCGCCCCTGGCTAGCGGGGGGGCCCGCCGGAGGACAGATACGCAGTATTTT. The full variable domain, completed using reference TRBV18 and TRBJ2-3, is NAGVMQNPRHLVRRRGQEARLRCSPMKGHSHVYWYRQLPEEGLKFMVYLQKENIIDESGMPKERFSAEFPKEGPSILRIQQVVRGDSAAYFCASSPLASGGARRRTDTQYFGPGTRLTVL.

The rearrangement links TRBV5-1 to TRBJ2-5; the match to TRBD2 covers 9 bases. The germline CDR1 and CDR2 sequences are SGHRS and YFSETQ. V was clipped by 3 bases and J by 4 bases; unmatched bases: 4. There are 14 residues in the CDR3. CDR3: CASSWGGGAETQYF. CDR3 sequence (DNA): TGCGCCAGCAGCTGGGGCGGGGGGGCAGAGACCCAGTACTTC.